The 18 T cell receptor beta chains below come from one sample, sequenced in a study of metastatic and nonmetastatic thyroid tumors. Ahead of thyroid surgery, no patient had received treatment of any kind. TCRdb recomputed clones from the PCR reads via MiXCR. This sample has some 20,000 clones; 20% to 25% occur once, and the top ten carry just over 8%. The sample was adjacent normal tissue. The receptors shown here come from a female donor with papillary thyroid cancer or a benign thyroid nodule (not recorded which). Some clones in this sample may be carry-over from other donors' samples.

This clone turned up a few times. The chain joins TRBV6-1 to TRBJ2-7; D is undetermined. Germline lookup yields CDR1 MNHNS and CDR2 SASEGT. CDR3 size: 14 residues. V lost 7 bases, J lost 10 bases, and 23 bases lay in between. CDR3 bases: TGTGCCAGCACCCTGACATCGACCCCTTATGATCAGTACTTC. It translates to CASTLTSTPYDQYF.

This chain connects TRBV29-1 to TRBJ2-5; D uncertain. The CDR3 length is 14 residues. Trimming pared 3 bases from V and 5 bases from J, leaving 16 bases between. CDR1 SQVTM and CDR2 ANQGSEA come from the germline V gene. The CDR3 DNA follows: TGCAGCGTTGACAGCCGGGTGTATTCGGAGACCCAGTACTTC. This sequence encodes CSVDSRVYSETQYF.

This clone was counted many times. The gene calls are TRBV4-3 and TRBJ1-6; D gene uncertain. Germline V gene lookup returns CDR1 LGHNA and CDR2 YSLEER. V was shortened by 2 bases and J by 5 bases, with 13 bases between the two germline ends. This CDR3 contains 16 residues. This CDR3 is CASSQWATFDNSPLHF. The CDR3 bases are TGCGCCAGCAGCCAATGGGCGACGTTCGATAATTCACCCCTCCACTTT.

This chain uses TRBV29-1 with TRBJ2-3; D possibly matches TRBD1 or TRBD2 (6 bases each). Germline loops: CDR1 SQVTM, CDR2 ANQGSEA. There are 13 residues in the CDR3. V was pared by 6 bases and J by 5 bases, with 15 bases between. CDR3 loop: CSVKRGDEDTQYF. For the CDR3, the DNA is TGCAGCGTAAAGAGGGGGGATGAAGATACGCAGTATTTT.

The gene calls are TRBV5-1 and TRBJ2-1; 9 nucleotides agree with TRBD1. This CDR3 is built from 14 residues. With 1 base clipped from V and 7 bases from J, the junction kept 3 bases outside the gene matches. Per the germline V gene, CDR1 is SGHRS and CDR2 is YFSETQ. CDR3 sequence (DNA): TGCGCCAGCAGCTTGCTGACAGGGGGTAATGAGCAGTTCTTC. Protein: CASSLLTGGNEQFF.

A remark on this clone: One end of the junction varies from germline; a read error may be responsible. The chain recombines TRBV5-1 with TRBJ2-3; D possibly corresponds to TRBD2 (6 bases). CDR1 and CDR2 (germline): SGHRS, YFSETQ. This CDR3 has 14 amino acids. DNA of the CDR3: TGTGCCAGCAGCTTGGCTAGCGGCACAGATACGCAGTATTTT. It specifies CASSLASGTDTQYF. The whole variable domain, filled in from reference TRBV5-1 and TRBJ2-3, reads KAGVTQTPRYLIKTRGQQVTLSCSPISGHRSVSWYQQTPGQGLQFLFEYFSETQRNKGNFPGRFSGRQFSNSRSEMNVSTLELGDSALYLCASSLASGTDTQYFGPGTRLTVL.

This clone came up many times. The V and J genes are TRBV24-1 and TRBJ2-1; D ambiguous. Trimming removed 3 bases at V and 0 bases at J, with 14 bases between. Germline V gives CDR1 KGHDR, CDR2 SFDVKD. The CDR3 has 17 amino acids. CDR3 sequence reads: CATSDTAARSSYNEQFF. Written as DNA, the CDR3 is TGTGCCACCAGTGATACCGCGGCGCGGAGCTCCTACAATGAGCAGTTCTTC.

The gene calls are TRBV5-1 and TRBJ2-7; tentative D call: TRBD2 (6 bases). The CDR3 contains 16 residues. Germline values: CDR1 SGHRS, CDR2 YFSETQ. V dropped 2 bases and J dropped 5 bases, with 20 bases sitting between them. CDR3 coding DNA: TGCGCCAGCAGCTTTTCGGAGGGTCTTCCCCAGCACGAGCAGTACTTC. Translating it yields CASSFSEGLPQHEQYF.

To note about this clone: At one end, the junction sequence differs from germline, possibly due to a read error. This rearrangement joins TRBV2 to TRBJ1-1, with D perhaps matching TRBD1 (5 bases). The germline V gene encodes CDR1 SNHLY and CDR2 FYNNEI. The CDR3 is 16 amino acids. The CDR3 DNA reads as TGTGCCAGCACCAAAAGAAGGGACCCATCTCACACTGAAGCTTGCTTT. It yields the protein CASTKRRDPSHTEACF. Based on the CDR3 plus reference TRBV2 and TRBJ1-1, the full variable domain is EPEVTQTPSHQVTQMGQEVILRCVPISNHLYFYWYRQILGQKVEFLVSFYNNEISEKSEIFDDQFSVERPDGSNFTLKIRSTKLEDSAMYFCASTKRRDPSHTEACFGQGTRLTVV.

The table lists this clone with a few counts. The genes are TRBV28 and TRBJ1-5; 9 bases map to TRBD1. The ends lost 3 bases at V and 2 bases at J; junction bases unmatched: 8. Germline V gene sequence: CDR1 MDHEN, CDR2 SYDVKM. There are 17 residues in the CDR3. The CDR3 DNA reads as TGTGCCAGCAGTTTGGGGGACAGGGTTATAGGCAATCAGCCCCAGCATTTT. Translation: CASSLGDRVIGNQPQHF.

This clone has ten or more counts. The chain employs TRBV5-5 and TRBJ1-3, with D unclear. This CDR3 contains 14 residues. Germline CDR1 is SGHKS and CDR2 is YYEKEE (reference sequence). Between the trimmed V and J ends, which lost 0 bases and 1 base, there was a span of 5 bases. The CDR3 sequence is CASSLAESGNTIYF. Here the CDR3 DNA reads TGTGCCAGCAGCTTGGCAGAGTCTGGAAACACCATATATTTT.

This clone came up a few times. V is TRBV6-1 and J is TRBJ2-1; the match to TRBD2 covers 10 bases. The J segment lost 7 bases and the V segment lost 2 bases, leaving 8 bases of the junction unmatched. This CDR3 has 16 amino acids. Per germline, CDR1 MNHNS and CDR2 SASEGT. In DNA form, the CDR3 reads TGTGCCAGCAGTGAATGGGGTAGCGGGAGGTCGAATGAGCAGTTCTTC. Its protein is CASSEWGSGRSNEQFF.

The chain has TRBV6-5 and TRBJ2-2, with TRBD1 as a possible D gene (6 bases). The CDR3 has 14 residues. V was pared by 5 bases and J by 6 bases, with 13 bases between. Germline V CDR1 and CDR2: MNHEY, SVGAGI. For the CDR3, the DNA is TGTGCCAGCAGTAACCCCAGGGGTGCCGGGGAGCTGTTTTTT. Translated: CASSNPRGAGELFF.

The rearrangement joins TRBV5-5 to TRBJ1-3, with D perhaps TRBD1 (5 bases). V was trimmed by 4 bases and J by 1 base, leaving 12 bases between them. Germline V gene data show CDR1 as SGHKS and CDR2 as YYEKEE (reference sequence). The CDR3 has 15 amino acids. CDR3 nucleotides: TGTGCCAGCAGCCGGACATTGGGATCTGGAAACACCATATATTTT. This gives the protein CASSRTLGSGNTIYF.

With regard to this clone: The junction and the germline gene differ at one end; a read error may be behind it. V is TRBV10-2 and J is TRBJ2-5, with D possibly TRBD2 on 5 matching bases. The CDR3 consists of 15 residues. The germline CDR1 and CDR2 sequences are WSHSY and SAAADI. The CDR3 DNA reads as TGCGGCAGCAGTGAAGTAGGAGGAGTGAAGGAGACCCAGTACTTC. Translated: CGSSEVGGVKETQYF.

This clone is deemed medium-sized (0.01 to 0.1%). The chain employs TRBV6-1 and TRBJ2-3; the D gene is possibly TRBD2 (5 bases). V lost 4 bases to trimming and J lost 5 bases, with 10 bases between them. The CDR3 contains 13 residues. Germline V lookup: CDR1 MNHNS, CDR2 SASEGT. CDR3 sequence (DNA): TGTGCCAGCAGTGGGACTTATGTAGATACGCAGTATTTT. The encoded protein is CASSGTYVDTQYF.

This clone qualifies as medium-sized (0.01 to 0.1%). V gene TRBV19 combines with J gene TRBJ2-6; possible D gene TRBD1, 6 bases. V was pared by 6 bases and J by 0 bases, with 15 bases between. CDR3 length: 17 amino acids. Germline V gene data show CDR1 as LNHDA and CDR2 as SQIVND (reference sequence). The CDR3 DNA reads TGTGCCAGTAGAACACAGGGCTACACCTCTGGGGCCAACGTCCTGACTTTC. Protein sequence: CASRTQGYTSGANVLTF.

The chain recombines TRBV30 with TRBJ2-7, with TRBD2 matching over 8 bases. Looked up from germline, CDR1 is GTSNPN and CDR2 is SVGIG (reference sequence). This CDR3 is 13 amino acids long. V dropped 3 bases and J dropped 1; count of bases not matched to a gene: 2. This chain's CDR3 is CAWSGRESYEQYV. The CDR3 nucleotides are TGTGCCTGGAGCGGGAGGGAATCCTACGAGCAGTACGTC.